This TCR beta chain was found in a study of blood T cell repertoires in COVID-19. Study-level information: Researchers got acute and convalescent COVID-19 samples from the United States, Italy and Spain. T cells, B-cell-depleted T cells, or PBMCs provided the cDNA or gDNA that served as material.

The data were produced by immunoSEQ multiplex PCR, yet TCRdb's version contains in-frame clones alone and is incomplete. The sample has about 130,000 clones; about 80% are singletons. V shed 5 bases, J shed 5 bases, and the junction held 13 bases outside the gene matches. The CDR3 is 16 amino acids. Germline-derived CDR1 and CDR2 are MNHEY and SMNVEV (reference sequence). The V call is TRBV27, the J call TRBJ2-7; 9 bases are shared with TRBD1. The clonotype comes from a middle-aged man with active or convalescent COVID-19. Specimen: peripheral blood. The CDR3 loop is CASSAASGQGTHEQYF. The CDR3 DNA reads TGTGCCAGCAGTGCGGCCTCGGGACAGGGTACCCACGAGCAGTACTTC.